This TCR beta chain emerged from a study of blood T cell repertoires in COVID-19. Whole-study context: The United States, Italy and Spain provided the acute and convalescent COVID-19 samples.

Original analysis: Nucleated cell number was recorded as an estimate derived from reference gene primer amplification. The data were produced by immunoSEQ multiplex PCR, yet TCRdb's version contains in-frame clones alone and is incomplete. The DNA gave D and trimming, while V, J and clone size come from that table. Of hundreds of thousands of clones listed, 88% are singletons. V lost 6 bases and J 2 bases, leaving 14 bases between the germline ends. Germline-derived CDR1 and CDR2 are MDHEN and SYDVKM. The CDR3 spans 14 residues. The TCR originated in a young woman with COVID-19, enrolled during active disease. The rearrangement links TRBV28 to TRBJ2-7, with a tentative D call TRBD1 (6 bases). The sample consisted of peripheral blood. The DNA of the CDR3 is TGTGCCAGCAGGGAACAGGGAAACACCTACGAGCAGTACTTC. Translation: CASREQGNTYEQYF. Full variable domain (missing parts from reference TRBV28 and TRBJ2-7): DVKVTQSSRYLVKRTGEKVFLECVQDMDHENMFWYRQDPGLGLRLIYFSYDVKMKEKGDIPEGYSVSREKKERFSLILESASTNQTSMYLCASREQGNTYEQYFGPGTRLTVT.